The next 2 T cell receptor beta chains were all read from a single sample in a study of blood T cells in healthy people across ages. A second PCR, run for roughly 7 to 11 cycles, used a sample-barcoded 5' primer plus a J-beta primer mix. TCRdb re-analysed the 5' RACE reads in MiXCR, keeping a single row per CDR3 protein. Among some 880,000 distinct CDR3 sequences listed, around 36% were seen once. The sequenced material came from blood. Receptors originate from a young man in good health.

The V call is TRBV12-3 or TRBV12-4, the J call TRBJ1-4; the D gene is possibly TRBD1 (6 bases). The CDR3 spans 17 residues. Trimming shortened V by 6 bases and J by 0 bases, and 17 bases separated the two germline ends. The CDR3 nucleotides are TGTGCCAGCAGCCATACAGGGATAGGGGCAACTAATGAAAAACTGTTTTTT. Translating gives CASSHTGIGATNEKLFF.

This clonotype was seen only a few times. The chain couples TRBV20-1 to TRBJ2-7; 11 nucleotides agree with TRBD2. V gave up 3 bases and J gave up 7 bases; unmatched junction bases: 8. This CDR3 contains 14 residues. Germline V lookup: CDR1 DFQATT, CDR2 SNEGSKA (reference sequence). The CDR3 nucleotides are TGCAGTGCTAGTAGGGGGACTAGCGGAAATGAGCAGTACTTC. Translated: CSASRGTSGNEQYF.